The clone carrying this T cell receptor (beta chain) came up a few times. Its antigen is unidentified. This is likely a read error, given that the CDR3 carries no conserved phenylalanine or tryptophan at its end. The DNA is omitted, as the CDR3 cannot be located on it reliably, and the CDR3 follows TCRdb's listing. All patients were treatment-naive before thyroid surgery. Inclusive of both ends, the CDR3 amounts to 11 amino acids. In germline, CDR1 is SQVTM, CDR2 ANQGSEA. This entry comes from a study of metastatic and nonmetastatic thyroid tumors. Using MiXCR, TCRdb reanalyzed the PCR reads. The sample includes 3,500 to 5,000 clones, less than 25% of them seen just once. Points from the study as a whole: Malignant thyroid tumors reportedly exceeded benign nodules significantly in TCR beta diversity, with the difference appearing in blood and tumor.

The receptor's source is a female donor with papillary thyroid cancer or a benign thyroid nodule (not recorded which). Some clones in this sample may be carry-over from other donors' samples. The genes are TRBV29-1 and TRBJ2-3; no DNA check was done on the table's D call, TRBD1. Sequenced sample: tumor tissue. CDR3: CSASRDTTQYC.